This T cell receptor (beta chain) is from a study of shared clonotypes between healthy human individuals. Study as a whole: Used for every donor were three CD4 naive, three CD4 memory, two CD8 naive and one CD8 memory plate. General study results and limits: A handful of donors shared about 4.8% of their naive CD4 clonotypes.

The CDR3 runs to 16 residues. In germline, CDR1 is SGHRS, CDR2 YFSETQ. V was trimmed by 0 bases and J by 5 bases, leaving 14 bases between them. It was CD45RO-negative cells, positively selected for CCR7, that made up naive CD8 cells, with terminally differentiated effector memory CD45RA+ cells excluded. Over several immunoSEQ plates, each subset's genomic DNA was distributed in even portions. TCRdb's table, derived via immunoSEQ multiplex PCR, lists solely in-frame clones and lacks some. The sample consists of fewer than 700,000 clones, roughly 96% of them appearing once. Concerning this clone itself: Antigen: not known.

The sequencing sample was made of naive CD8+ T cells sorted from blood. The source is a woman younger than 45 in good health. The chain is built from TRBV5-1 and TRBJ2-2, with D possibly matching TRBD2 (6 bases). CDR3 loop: CASSLAGGTYTGELFF. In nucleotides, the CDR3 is TGCGCCAGCAGCTTGGCTGGCGGGACGTATACCGGGGAGCTGTTTTTT.